The rows below give T cell receptor beta chains drawn from one sample of a study of blood T cell repertoires in COVID-19. The method was immunoSEQ multiplex PCR; TCRdb's version includes in-frame clones alone and lacks a portion of them. The sample has about 270,000 clones; 85% to 90% are singletons. Sequencing was performed on PBMCs or T cells enriched from blood (not recorded which). Receptors originate from a woman aged 25 to 45 with acute COVID-19. Each CDR3 is given without its conserved first and last residue. D genes are given only for firm matches. Some rows mark clone size as missing; the rest say once, few, many or name a class of expanded clone.

V gene | D gene | clone size | CDR3 protein
TRBV4-1 | TRBD1 | - | ASSQDPSGQQETQY
TRBV5-4 | - | few | ASSISGNTGELF
TRBV19 | - | - | ASIEGANTGELF
TRBV6-5 | TRBD1 | - | ASSYQGADYGYT
TRBV27 | TRBD2 | - | ASSLLSGRETQY
TRBV11-2 | - | - | ASSLEGAVGELF
TRBV28 | - | - | ASINRVTNSPLH
TRBV28 | - | - | ASSPDSSGNTIY
TRBV19 | - | - | ASSIGWQGRDTQY
TRBV28 | TRBD1 | - | ASRSGTGGGGTDTQY
TRBV29-1 | - | once | SVDRDFTGELF
TRBV6-5 | - | - | ASSYESRGGTEAF
TRBV19 | TRBD2 | - | ASSISGGRTEQF
TRBV20-1 | - | - | SAGDRQSLYEQY
TRBV28 | - | - | ASSRLPRPGN
TRBV12-5 | - | - | ASGLARQFPSYNEQF
TRBV9 | - | - | ASSVHVGAPWARYNEQF
TRBV7-8 | TRBD2 | - | ASSLLAGANEQF
TRBV29-1 | TRBD1 | - | SVGDRGNQPQH
TRBV6-5 | TRBD2 | - | ASSSAGGADTQY
TRBV18 | - | - | ASSPAGTRDEKLF
TRBV18 | TRBD2 | - | ASSPTSGETNEQF
TRBV28 | - | - | ASSSYERGYTEAF
TRBV28 | - | - | ASRAGSPYEQY
TRBV23-1 | TRBD1 | - | ASGTGGQPQH
TRBV4-3 | - | - | ASSQDRGGVISGELF
TRBV27 | - | once | ASSLSPSSYNSPLH
TRBV7-2 | - | - | ASSLPTGYQVELF
TRBV27 | - | - | ASSPVDYNEQF
TRBV6-2/TRBV6-3 | - | once | ASSYGREAWVGNQPQH
TRBV7-9 | TRBD1 | - | ASSLARGTDGANVLT
TRBV10-3 | - | - | AISPGGHTEAF
TRBV3-1/TRBV3-2 | - | - | ASSQFQGGSTQY